This T cell receptor beta chain stems from a study of blood T cell repertoires in COVID-19 (dated by TCRdb to 2020 to 2022). About the study as a whole: Samples covering the acute and convalescent phases of COVID-19 were provided by collaborators in the United States, Italy and Spain. The material from the prospective study consisted of cDNA or gDNA derived from T cells, B-cell-depleted T cells, or PBMCs. Deeply sampled blood TCRbeta repertoires from subjects exposed to, actively infected with, or recovered from COVID-19 were included in the dataset. The repertoires were released in a freely available public database meant as a resource for research on the immune response to SARS-CoV-2. The samples were drawn from the first 160 participants of the ongoing ImmuneRACE study and from 1,254 subjects provided by 6 global collaborators. The sample metadata nearly always contained a de-identified subject ID, COVID-19 status, age in years and sex. HLA class I and class II types, where available, came from metadata supplied by the sample provider rather than from assay-based typing.

Comments on this clone: The clone's antigen remains unknown. Base qualities are not provided; no much larger clone lies one nucleotide away.

What the authors observed across the whole study: How much clinical and demographic metadata was included differed by source and by participant, and the metadata was provided uncurated.

TCRbeta CDR3 regions were amplified from genomic DNA using the immunoSEQ Assay, a bias-controlled multiplex PCR. Per the source publication's procedure: The number of nucleated cells in each sample was estimated by amplification of reference gene primers within the assay. To quantify the absolute abundance of each unique TCRbeta CDR3 rearrangement, sequence reads were collapsed and filtered. For each sample, productive Simpson clonality was calculated as the square root of Simpson's diversity index across productive rearrangements. TCRdb limited this immuneACCESS table to in-frame rearrangements with V and J called. A share of clones is missing; checked studies link under half to unresolved V genes, and the rest is unexplained. Clonal size and the V and J genes are those of that table, whereas D and trimming came from the DNA. The sample yields about 290,000 clones; approximately 80% were counted once. The leading ten clones occupy about 4% of the sample.

Each collaborating institution followed its own protocols to collect whole blood in K2EDTA tubes. For TCRbeta analysis, collaborators shipped samples as frozen whole blood, isolated PBMCs, or DNA extracted from either of those sample types. Trimming leaves V shorter by 3 bases and J shorter by 7 bases, with the junction holding 12 bases beyond the gene matches. In the germline V gene, CDR1 corresponds to MDHEN and CDR2 to SYDVKM. The CDR3 starts with the cysteine, ends with the phenylalanine, and has 16 residues. Kept here is only the CDR3 DNA, which spans 48 bases and is read in frame from base 1. The chain uses TRBV28 and TRBJ2-1; 7 middle bases align to TRBD2. The material sequenced was peripheral blood. This TCR came from a woman between 50 and 59 years old with active or convalescent COVID-19. The CDR3 protein sequence reads: CASSFNRAGAGNEQFF. The DNA sequence reads TGTGCCAGCAGTTTTAATCGGGCGGGAGCTGGGAATGAGCAGTTCTTC.